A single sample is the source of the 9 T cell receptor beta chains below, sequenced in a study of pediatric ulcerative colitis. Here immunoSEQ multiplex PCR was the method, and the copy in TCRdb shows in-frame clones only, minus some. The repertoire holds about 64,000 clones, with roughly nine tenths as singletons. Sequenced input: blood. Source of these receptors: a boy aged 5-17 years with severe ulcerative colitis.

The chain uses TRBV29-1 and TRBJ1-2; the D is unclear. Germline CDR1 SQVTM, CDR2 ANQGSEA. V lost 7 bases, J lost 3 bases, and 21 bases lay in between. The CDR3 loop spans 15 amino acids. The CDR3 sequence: CSATSKEGSHYGYTF. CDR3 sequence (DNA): TGCAGCGCTACCTCTAAGGAGGGCTCGCACTATGGCTACACCTTC.

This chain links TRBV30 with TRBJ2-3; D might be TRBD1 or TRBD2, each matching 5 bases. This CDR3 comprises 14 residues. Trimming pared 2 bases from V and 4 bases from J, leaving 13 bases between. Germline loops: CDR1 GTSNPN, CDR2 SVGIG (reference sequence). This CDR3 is CAWSRGRGPDTQYF. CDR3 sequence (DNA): TGTGCCTGGAGTAGGGGCCGGGGACCAGATACGCAGTATTTT.

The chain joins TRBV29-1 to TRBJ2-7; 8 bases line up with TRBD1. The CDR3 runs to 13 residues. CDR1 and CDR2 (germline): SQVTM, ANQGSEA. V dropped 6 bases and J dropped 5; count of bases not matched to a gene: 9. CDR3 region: CSVSTGGSNEQYF. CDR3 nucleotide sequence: TGCAGCGTCTCCACAGGGGGTTCCAACGAGCAGTACTTC.

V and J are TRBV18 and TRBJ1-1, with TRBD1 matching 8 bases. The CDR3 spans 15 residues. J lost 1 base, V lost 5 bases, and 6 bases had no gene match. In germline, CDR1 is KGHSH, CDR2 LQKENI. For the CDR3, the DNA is TGTGCCAGCTCAAGGACAGGGCTACCGAACACTGAAGCTTTCTTT. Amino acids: CASSRTGLPNTEAFF. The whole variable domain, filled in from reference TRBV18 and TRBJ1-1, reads NAGVMQNPRHLVRRRGQEARLRCSPMKGHSHVYWYRQLPEEGLKFMVYLQKENIIDESGMPKERFSAEFPKEGPSILRIQQVVRGDSAAYFCASSRTGLPNTEAFFGQGTRLTVV.

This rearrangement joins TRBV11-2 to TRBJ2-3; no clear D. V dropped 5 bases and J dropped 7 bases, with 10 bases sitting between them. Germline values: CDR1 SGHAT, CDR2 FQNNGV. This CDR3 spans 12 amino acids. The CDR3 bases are TGTGCCAGCAGCCCCGTTAGCTATACGCAGTATTTT. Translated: CASSPVSYTQYF.

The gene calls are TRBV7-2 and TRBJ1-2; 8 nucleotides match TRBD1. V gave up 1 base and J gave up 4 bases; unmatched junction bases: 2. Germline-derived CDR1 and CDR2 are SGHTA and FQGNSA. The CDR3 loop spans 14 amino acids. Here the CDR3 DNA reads TGTGCCAGCAGCTTAGAACAGGGGGGCTATGGCTACACCTTC. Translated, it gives CASSLEQGGYGYTF.

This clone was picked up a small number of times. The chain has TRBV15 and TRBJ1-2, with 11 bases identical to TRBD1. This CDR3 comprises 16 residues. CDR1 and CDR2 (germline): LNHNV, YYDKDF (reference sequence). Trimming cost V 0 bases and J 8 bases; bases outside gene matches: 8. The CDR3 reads CATSREKGTGGMGYTF. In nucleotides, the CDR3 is TGTGCCACCAGCAGAGAAAAAGGGACAGGGGGAATGGGCTACACCTTC.

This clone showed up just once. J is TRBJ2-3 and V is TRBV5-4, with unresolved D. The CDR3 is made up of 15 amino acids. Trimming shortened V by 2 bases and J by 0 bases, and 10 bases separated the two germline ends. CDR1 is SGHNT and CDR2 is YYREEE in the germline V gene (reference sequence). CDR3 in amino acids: CASSFRSTSTDTQYF. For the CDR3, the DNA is TGTGCCAGCAGCTTTCGGTCTACTAGCACAGATACGCAGTATTTT.

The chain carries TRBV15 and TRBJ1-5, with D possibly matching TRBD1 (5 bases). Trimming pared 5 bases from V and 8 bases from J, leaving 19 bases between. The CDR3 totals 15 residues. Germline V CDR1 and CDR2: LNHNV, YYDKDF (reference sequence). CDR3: CATSSGSGFSEPQHF. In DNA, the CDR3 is TGTGCCACCAGCTCAGGGTCGGGTTTTTCGGAGCCCCAGCATTTT. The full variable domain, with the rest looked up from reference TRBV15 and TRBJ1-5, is DAMVIQNPRYQVTQFGKPVTLSCSQTLNHNVMYWYQQKSSQAPKLLFHYYDKDFNNEADTPDNFQSRRPNTSFCFLDIRSPGLGDTAMYLCATSSGSGFSEPQHFGDGTRLSIL.